This TCR beta chain comes out of a study of blood T cell repertoires in COVID-19. Across the whole study: Samples came from the United States, Italy and Spain, spanning acute and convalescent COVID-19. In each case, the material was cDNA or gDNA derived from T cells, B-cell-depleted T cells, or PBMCs.

Original methodology: It was from reference gene primer amplification that nucleated cell counts were estimated. The assay was immunoSEQ multiplex PCR, and TCRdb's table has in-frame clones only and misses some. V and J calls and clone size are given by that table; D and trimming were obtained from the DNA. This sample has 95,000 to 110,000 clones, with roughly four fifths found just once. The CDR3 contains 17 residues. Germline assignment: CDR1 SGHTA and CDR2 FQGNSA. J was trimmed by 5 bases and V by 5 bases; bases with no gene match: 15. In this sample, this clone turned up a few times. This clonotype was sampled from an elderly woman with active or convalescent COVID-19. V gene TRBV7-2 combines with J gene TRBJ1-3; TRBD1 matches 7 bases. The source material was peripheral blood. The CDR3: CASSEKRQGLLRNTIYF. CDR3 coding DNA: TGTGCCAGCAGCGAAAAAAGACAGGGACTCTTAAGAAACACCATATATTTT.